The clone carrying this T cell receptor beta chain was seen a handful of times. This specimen comes from a study of T cells in Graves' hyperthyroidism and ophthalmopathy. TCR beta CDR3 regions were amplified from RNA transcripts. When the TCR CDR3 underwent first-round RT-PCR, the HTBI primer set was used. TCRdb reprocessed the multiplex PCR reads via MiXCR and lists one record per CDR3 protein. The table has about 610,000 distinct CDR3 sequences, approximately 15% seen once. Trimming pared 6 bases from V and 0 bases from J, leaving 15 bases between. This CDR3 contains 16 residues. Germline V gene sequence: CDR1 DFQATT, CDR2 SNEGSKA (reference sequence). Uncontrolled infections, other autoimmune diseases, pregnancy or lactation led to exclusion of patients.

This TCR came from a woman in her thirties or forties with Graves' ophthalmopathy. Material for sequencing was blood. The V call is TRBV20-1, the J call TRBJ2-6, with D perhaps TRBD1 (5 bases). The CDR3 DNA reads TGCAGTGCCAGGGCAACGGAGAGCTCTGGGGCCAACGTCCTGACTTTC. Its translation is CSARATESSGANVLTF.